This TCR beta chain was sequenced for a study of blood T cell repertoires in COVID-19. CDR1 is GTSNPN and CDR2 is SVGIG in the germline V gene (reference sequence). This CDR3 region has 16 residues. V shed 4 bases and J shed 3 bases, with 21 bases lying between them. TCRdb keeps only in-frame clones here, not all; method: immunoSEQ multiplex PCR. Of about 480,000 clones in the sample, 85% to 90% were seen once. Sequencing input: PBMCs or T cells enriched from blood (not recorded which). The sequence came from a woman aged 40-49 years who had recovered from COVID-19. The chain is built from TRBV30 and TRBJ2-5; D ambiguous. CDR3 bases: TGTGCCTGGAATCATCAAATGGGCGCAGGTAAAGAGACCCAGTACTTC. Encoded protein: CAWNHQMGAGKETQYF.